This is a list of T cell receptor beta chains from one sample in a study of cytomegalovirus exposure and HLA in healthy donors. This table comes from immunoSEQ multiplex PCR, and its TCRdb copy is limited to in-frame clones, with some not included. The table lists a few hundred thousand clones, 80% to 95% of them singletons, with 1.7% in the top ten. Sequencing was performed on PBMCs. The receptors originated from a girl aged 2-15 years in good health and CMV-seronegative. The CDR3 runs from the conserved cysteine through the conserved F or W. Each record gives: CDR3 DNA, CDR3 protein, D gene, clone size, V gene, J gene. The D gene is left open where the match is weak. Not all rows give a size; the values are once, few, many and, for expanded clones, a class.

TGCGCCAGCAGGCCCTCCCGGGTGACCCAGTACTTC	CASRPSRVTQYF	.	.	TRBV5-1	TRBJ2-5
TGTGCCAGCGGGCCGTCCTACAATGAGCAGTTCTTC	CASGPSYNEQFF	.	.	TRBV27	TRBJ2-1
TGTGCCAGCAGCCGGACAGGAAGGAACTATGGCTACACCTTC	CASSRTGRNYGYTF	TRBD1	once	TRBV6-5	TRBJ1-2
TGCGCCAGCAGCTTGCCTCTCGTTTCAGAACTAGCGGGGGATCCGCACTTCACAGATACGCAGTATTTT	CASSLPLVSELAGDPHFTDTQYF	TRBD2	.	TRBV5-1	TRBJ2-3
TGTGCCAGCAGCGGCCTTGGCGTTTTAGGACAGGGAAAAGATGGCTACACCTTC	CASSGLGVLGQGKDGYTF	TRBD1	.	TRBV7-9	TRBJ1-2
TGTGCCAGCAGCCAAGATCGGCCAGTCCAAGGGGGCTCGCCCCTCCACTTT	CASSQDRPVQGGSPLHF	TRBD1	.	TRBV4-2	TRBJ1-6
TGCAGTGCTAGGTACTACGAGCAGTACTTC	CSARYYEQYF	.	.	TRBV20-1	TRBJ2-7
TGTGCCAGCAGCTTAGCCCGTCCCCCAGCGGGAGGGGGGGAGCAGTTCTTC	CASSLARPPAGGGEQFF	TRBD2	.	TRBV7-2	TRBJ2-1
TGTGCCAGCAGACGGGGACTAGGAGCTGACAATGAGCAGTTCTTC	CASRRGLGADNEQFF	TRBD2	.	TRBV6-1	TRBJ2-1
TGTGCCAGCAGCCCCGGGACTAGCGTTGACAATGAGCAGTTCTTC	CASSPGTSVDNEQFF	TRBD2	once	TRBV4-2	TRBJ2-1
TGTGCCAGCAGCCCCGGGGGAAATACGCAGTATTTT	CASSPGGNTQYF	.	.	TRBV14	TRBJ2-3
TGTGCCTGGAGTGTATCAACGGACTATGGCTACACCTTC	CAWSVSTDYGYTF	.	.	TRBV30	TRBJ1-2
TGTGCCAGCAGCTCCTGGGACATCTACGAGCAGTACTTC	CASSSWDIYEQYF	.	.	TRBV7-9	TRBJ2-7
TGTGCCAGCAGCCAAGGCCGGGGGGGGCTCAATCAGCCCCAGCATTTT	CASSQGRGGLNQPQHF	.	once	TRBV7-2	TRBJ1-5
TGTGCCAGCAGATCGATCGGCTACGAGCAGTACTTC	CASRSIGYEQYF	.	.	TRBV25-1	TRBJ2-7
TGCAGCGTTCGACAGGGGAACACTGAAGCTTTCTTT	CSVRQGNTEAFF	TRBD1	once	TRBV29-1	TRBJ1-1
TGTGCCAGCAGTCCTAGCCCAGGGGGCTACGCTGAAGCTTTCTTT	CASSPSPGGYAEAFF	TRBD1	once	TRBV7-9	TRBJ1-1
TGTGCCAGCAGCGATTCGACAGGGGAGAACACCGGGGAGCTGTTTTTT	CASSDSTGENTGELFF	TRBD1	.	TRBV9	TRBJ2-2
TGTGCCAGCAGTTACTCGTTCAGGGGCAGCAATCAGCCCCAGCATTTT	CASSYSFRGSNQPQHF	.	once	TRBV6-5	TRBJ1-5
TGTGCCAGCAGACGCCGGGACAGGGTAAACAATGAGCAGTTCTTC	CASRRRDRVNNEQFF	TRBD1	.	TRBV6-1	TRBJ2-1
TGTGCCAGCAGCTTATGGCCAGGGGAGACTGAAGCTTTCTTT	CASSLWPGETEAFF	.	.	TRBV7-8	TRBJ1-1
TGTGCCAGCAGCTTAGGGACAGGGGGTCTCGAGCAGTACTTC	CASSLGTGGLEQYF	TRBD1	.	TRBV11-2	TRBJ2-7
TGTGCCAGCAGCTGGAACACAGGGGGGGGGACCCAGTACTTC	CASSWNTGGGTQYF	.	.	TRBV11-2	TRBJ2-5
TGTGCCAGTAGTACCCCCATGAACACTGAAGCTTTCTTT	CASSTPMNTEAFF	.	.	TRBV19	TRBJ1-1
TGTGCCAGCAGTTCCCGACTAGCGGACGCCTACAATGAGCAGTTCTTC	CASSSRLADAYNEQFF	TRBD2	.	TRBV6-5	TRBJ2-1
TGTGCCAGCAACAGGGGCAACACCGGGGAGCTGTTTTTT	CASNRGNTGELFF	TRBD1	.	TRBV6-1	TRBJ2-2
TGTGCCAGTGAAGACAGGGCCACCGGGGAGCTGTTTTTT	CASEDRATGELFF	TRBD1	.	TRBV19	TRBJ2-2
TGTGCCAGCAGCCGTATAAACAGGGCTAGCGGCTACACCTTC	CASSRINRASGYTF	.	once	TRBV13	TRBJ1-2
TGTGCCTGGAGAACCGGACAGCTAGCCAAAAACATTCAGTACTTC	CAWRTGQLAKNIQYF	.	once	TRBV30	TRBJ2-4